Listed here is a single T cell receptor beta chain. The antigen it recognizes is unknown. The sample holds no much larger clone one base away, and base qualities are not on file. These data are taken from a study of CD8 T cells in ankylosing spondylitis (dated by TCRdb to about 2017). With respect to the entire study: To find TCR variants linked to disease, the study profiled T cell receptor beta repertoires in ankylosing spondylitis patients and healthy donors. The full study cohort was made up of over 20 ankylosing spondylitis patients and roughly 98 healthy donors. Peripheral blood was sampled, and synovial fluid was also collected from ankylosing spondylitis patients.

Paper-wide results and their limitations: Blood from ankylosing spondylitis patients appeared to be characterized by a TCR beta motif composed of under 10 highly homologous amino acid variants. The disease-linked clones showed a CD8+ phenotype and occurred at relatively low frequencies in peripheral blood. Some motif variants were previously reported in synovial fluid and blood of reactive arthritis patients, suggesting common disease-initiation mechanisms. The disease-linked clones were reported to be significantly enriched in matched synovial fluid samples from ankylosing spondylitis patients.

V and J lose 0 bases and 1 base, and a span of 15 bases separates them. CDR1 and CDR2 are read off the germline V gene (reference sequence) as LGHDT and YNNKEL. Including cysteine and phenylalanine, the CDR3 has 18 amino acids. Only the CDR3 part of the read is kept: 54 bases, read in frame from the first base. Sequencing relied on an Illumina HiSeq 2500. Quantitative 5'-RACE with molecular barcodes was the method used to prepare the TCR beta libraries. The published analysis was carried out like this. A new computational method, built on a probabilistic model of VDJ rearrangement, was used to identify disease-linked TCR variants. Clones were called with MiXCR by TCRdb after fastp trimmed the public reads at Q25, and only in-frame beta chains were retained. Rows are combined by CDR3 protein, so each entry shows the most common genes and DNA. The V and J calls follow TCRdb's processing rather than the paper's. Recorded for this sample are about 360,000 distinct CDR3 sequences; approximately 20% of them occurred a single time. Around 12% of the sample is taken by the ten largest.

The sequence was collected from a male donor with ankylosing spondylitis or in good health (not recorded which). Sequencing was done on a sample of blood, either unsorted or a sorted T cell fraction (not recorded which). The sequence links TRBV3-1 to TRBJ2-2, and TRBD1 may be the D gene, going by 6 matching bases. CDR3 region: CASSQEWGQVRNTGELFF. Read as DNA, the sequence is TGTGCCAGCAGCCAAGAGTGGGGGCAGGTCCGGAACACCGGGGAGCTGTTTTTT.